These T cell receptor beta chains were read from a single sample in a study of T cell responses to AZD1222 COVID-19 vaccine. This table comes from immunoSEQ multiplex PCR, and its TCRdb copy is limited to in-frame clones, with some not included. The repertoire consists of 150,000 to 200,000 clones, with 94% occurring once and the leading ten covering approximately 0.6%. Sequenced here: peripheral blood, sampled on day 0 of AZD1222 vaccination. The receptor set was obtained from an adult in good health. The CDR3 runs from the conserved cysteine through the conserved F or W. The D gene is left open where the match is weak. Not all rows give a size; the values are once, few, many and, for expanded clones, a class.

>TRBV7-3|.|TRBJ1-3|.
CASSSGASGNTIYF
TGTGCCAGCAGCTCCGGGGCCTCTGGAAACACCATATATTTT
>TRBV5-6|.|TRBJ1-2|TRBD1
CASRLRDRTNGYTF
TGTGCCAGCAGGTTACGGGACAGGACTAATGGCTACACCTTC
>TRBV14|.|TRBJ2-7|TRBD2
CASSLRTSGTYEQYF
TGTGCCAGCAGCCTCCGGACTAGCGGGACCTACGAGCAGTACTTC
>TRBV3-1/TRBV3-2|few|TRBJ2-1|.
CASSQVAGAGLSYNEQFF
TGTGCCAGCAGCCAAGTGGCGGGGGCGGGACTATCCTACAATGAGCAGTTCTTC
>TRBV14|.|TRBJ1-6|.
CASSLRQPFSSSYNSPLHF
TGTGCCAGCAGCCTCAGACAGCCTTTTAGCAGCTCCTATAATTCACCCCTCCACTTT
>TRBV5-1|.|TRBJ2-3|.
CASSLSGARTALSSTDTQYF
TGCGCCAGCAGCTTATCCGGGGCTCGCACCGCCCTGTCTAGCACAGATACGCAGTATTTT
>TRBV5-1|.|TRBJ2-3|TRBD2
CASSLGGLVTSDTQYF
TGCGCCAGCAGCTTGGGGGGACTAGTCACCTCAGATACGCAGTATTTT
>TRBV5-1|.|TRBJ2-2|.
CASSFNSNTGELFF
TGCGCCAGCAGCTTTAACAGCAACACCGGGGAGCTGTTTTTT
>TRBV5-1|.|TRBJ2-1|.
CASSRVMNEQFF
TGCGCCAGCAGCCGGGTGATGAATGAGCAGTTCTTC
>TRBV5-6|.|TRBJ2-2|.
CASSPASGELFF
TGTGCCAGCAGCCCGGCTTCCGGGGAGCTGTTTTTT
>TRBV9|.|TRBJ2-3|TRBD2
CASSVAGLVTDTQYF
TGTGCCAGCAGCGTAGCGGGACTAGTCACAGATACGCAGTATTTT
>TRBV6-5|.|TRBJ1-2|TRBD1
CASSYRQGPWGYTF
TGTGCCAGCAGTTACCGACAGGGTCCTTGGGGCTACACCTTC
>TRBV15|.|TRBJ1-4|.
CATSRDRGLGGTNEKLFF
TGTGCCACCAGCAGAGACCGGGGGTTGGGGGGAACTAATGAAAAACTGTTTTTT
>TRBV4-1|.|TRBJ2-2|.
CASSQEGRGTGELFF
TGCGCCAGCAGCCAAGAAGGCCGGGGTACCGGGGAGCTGTTTTTT
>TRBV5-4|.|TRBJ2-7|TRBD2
CASALGGVASYEQYF
TGTGCCAGCGCCCTGGGAGGGGTCGCCTCCTACGAGCAGTACTTC
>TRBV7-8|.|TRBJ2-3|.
CASSPLISGPSTDTQYF
TGTGCCAGCAGCCCTCTCATCAGCGGCCCCAGCACAGATACGCAGTATTTT
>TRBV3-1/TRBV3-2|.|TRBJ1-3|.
CASSPSFGSGNTIYF
TGTGCCAGCAGCCCCAGCTTTGGCTCTGGAAACACCATATATTTT
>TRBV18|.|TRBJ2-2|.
CASSPSGELFF
TGTGCCAGCTCACCATCCGGGGAGCTGTTTTTT
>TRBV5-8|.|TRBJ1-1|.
CASSLPFDGWGNTEAFF
TGTGCCAGCAGCTTGCCATTTGACGGGTGGGGAAACACTGAAGCTTTCTTT
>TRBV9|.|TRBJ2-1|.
CASSRAVRVDEQFF
TGTGCCAGCAGCCGGGCCGTGAGGGTAGATGAGCAGTTCTTC
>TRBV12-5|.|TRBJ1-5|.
CASGLVRSTVGEPQHF
TGTGCTAGTGGTTTGGTACGGAGCACCGTGGGGGAGCCCCAGCATTTT
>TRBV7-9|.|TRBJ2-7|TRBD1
CASSGTGVSVPYEQYF
TGTGCCAGCAGCGGGACAGGGGTTTCGGTTCCATACGAGCAGTACTTC
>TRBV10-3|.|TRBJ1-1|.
CAISELPSGGMNTEAFF
TGTGCCATCAGTGAGTTGCCCTCGGGAGGAATGAACACTGAAGCTTTCTTT
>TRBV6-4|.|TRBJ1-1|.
CASRGHLNTEAFF
TGTGCCAGTCGCGGACACTTGAACACTGAAGCTTTCTTT
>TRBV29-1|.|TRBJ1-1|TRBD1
CSAEKGGLVAFF
TGCAGCGCCGAGAAAGGGGGCTTAGTAGCTTTCTTT
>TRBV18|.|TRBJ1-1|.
CASSPSIHTEAFF
TGTGCCAGCTCACCAAGCATTCACACTGAAGCTTTCTTT
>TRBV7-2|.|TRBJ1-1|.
CASSLYVGRGTEAFF
TGTGCCAGCAGCTTATATGTGGGCAGGGGCACTGAAGCTTTCTTT
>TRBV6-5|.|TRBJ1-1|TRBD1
CASRGQGATEAFF
TGTGCCAGCAGGGGACAGGGGGCCACTGAAGCTTTCTTT
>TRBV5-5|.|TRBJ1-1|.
CASSSGPAGVNTEAFF
TGTGCCAGCAGCTCTGGTCCAGCGGGGGTTAACACTGAAGCTTTCTTT
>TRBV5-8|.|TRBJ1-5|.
CASSLDIRSNQPQHF
TGTGCCAGCAGCTTGGACATCCGGAGCAATCAGCCCCAGCATTTT
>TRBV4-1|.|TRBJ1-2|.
CASSQTEELVYGYTF
TGCGCCAGCAGCCAAACCGAGGAGTTGGTCTATGGCTACACCTTC
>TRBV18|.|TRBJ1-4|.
CASSPGTAGEKLFF
TGTGCCAGCTCACCAGGCACCGCGGGGGAAAAACTGTTTTTT
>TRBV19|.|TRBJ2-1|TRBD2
CASSRGLAENEQFF
TGTGCCAGTAGTAGGGGACTAGCAGAAAATGAGCAGTTCTTC
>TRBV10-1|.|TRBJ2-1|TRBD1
CASSGTGDVNEQFF
TGCGCCAGCAGCGGGACAGGGGATGTCAATGAGCAGTTCTTC
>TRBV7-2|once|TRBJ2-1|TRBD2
CASSYAGGYASEQFF
TGTGCCAGCAGTTATGCGGGAGGTTATGCCAGTGAGCAGTTCTTC
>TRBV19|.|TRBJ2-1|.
CASSIPSRYNEQFF
TGTGCCAGTAGTATCCCCTCACGGTACAATGAGCAGTTCTTC
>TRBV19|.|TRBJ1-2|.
CASSTRQANYAGYTF
TGTGCCAGTAGTACTCGACAGGCGAACTATGCTGGCTACACCTTC
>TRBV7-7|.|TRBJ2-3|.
CASSPGVTADTQYF
TGTGCCAGCAGCCCCGGGGTTACTGCAGATACGCAGTATTTT
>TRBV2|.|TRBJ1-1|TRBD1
CASSDAGTGRTEAFF
TGTGCCAGCAGTGATGCCGGGACAGGGCGGACTGAAGCTTTCTTT
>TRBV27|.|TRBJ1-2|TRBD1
CASRAEQGKGHGYTF
TGTGCCAGCAGGGCTGAACAGGGGAAAGGGCATGGCTACACCTTC
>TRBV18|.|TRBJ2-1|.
CASSPPEDNEQFF
TGTGCCAGCTCACCACCGGAGGACAATGAGCAGTTCTTC
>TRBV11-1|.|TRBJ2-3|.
CASSTTTRTLDTQYF
TGTGCCAGCAGCACTACTACCCGGACGCTAGATACGCAGTATTTT
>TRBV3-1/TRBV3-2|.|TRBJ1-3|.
CASGALPLSGNTIYF
TGTGCCAGCGGTGCTCTGCCCCTCTCTGGAAACACCATATATTTT
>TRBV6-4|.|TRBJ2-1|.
CASSDDLIAGYNEQFF
TGTGCCAGCAGTGACGACCTCATCGCGGGGTACAATGAGCAGTTCTTC
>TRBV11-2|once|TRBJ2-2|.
CASSDDWGELFF
TGTGCCAGCAGTGACGATTGGGGGGAGCTGTTTTTT
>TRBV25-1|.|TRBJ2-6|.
CASCGAIGGANVLTF
TGTGCCAGCTGCGGAGCCATTGGTGGGGCCAACGTCCTGACTTTC
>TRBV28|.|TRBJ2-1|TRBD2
CASSLAAGGPYEQFF
TGTGCCAGCAGTTTAGCAGCGGGAGGGCCATATGAGCAGTTCTTC
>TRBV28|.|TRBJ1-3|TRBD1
CASSPPGQPTSGNTIYF
TGTGCCAGCAGTCCACCGGGACAGCCTACCTCTGGAAACACCATATATTTT
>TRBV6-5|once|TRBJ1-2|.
CASSYGGLGGYTF
TGTGCCAGCAGTTACGGCGGTTTGGGTGGCTACACCTTC
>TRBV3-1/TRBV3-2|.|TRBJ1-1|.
CASSSAGQADTEAFF
TGTGCCAGCAGTTCTGCAGGACAAGCCGACACTGAAGCTTTCTTT
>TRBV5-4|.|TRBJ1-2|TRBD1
CASRPQQGIGGYTF
TGTGCCAGCAGGCCTCAACAGGGGATCGGCGGCTACACCTTC
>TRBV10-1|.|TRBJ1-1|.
CASSPRQGGTEAFF
TGCGCCAGCAGTCCCCGGCAGGGAGGAACTGAAGCTTTCTTT
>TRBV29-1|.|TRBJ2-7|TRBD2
CSVDVAGRYEQYF
TGCAGCGTTGATGTAGCGGGACGCTACGAGCAGTACTTC
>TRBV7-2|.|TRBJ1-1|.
CASSPGANTEAFF
TGTGCCAGCAGCCCGGGGGCGAACACTGAAGCTTTCTTT
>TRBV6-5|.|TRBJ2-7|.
CASAGTFYEQYF
TGTGCCAGTGCGGGGACTTTCTACGAGCAGTACTTC
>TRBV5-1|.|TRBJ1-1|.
CASSRAPGDTEAFF
TGCGCCAGCAGTAGGGCCCCAGGCGACACTGAAGCTTTCTTT